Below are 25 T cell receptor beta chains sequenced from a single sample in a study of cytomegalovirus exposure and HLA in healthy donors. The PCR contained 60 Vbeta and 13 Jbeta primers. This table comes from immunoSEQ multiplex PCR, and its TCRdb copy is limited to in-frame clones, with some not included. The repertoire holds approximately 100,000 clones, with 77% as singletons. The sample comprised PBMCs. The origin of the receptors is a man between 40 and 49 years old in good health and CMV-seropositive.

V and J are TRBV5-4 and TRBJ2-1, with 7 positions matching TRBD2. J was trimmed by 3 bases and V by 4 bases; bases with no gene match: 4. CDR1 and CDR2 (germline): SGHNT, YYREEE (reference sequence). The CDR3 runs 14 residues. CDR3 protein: CASSPGGGYNEQFF. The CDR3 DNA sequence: TGTGCCAGCAGCCCGGGGGGAGGCTACAATGAGCAGTTCTTC. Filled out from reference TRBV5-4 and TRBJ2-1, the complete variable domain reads ETGVTQSPTHLIKTRGQQVTLRCSSQSGHNTVSWYQQALGQGPQFIFQYYREEENGRGNFPPRFSGLQFPNYSSELNVNALELDDSALYLCASSPGGGYNEQFFGPGTRLTVL.

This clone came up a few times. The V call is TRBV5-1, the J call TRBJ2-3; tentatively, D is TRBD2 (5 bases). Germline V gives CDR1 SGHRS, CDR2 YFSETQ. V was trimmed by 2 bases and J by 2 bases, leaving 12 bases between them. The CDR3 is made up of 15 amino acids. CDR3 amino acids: CASSLPTRTTDTQYF. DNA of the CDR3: TGCGCCAGCAGCTTACCTACTAGGACCACAGATACGCAGTATTTT. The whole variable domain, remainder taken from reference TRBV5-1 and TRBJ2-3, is KAGVTQTPRYLIKTRGQQVTLSCSPISGHRSVSWYQQTPGQGLQFLFEYFSETQRNKGNFPGRFSGRQFSNSRSEMNVSTLELGDSALYLCASSLPTRTTDTQYFGPGTRLTVL.

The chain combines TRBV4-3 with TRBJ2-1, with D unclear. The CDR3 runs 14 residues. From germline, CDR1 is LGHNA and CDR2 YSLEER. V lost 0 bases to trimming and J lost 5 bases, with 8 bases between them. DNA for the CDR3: TGCGCCAGCAGCCAAGATATACAAAACAATGAGCAGTTCTTC. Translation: CASSQDIQNNEQFF.

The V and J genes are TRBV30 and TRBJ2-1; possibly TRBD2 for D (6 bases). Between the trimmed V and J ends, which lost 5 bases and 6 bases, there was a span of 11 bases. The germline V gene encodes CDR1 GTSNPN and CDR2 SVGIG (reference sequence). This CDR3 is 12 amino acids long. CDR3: CAWRRLVNEQFF. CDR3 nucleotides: TGTGCCTGGCGGAGACTAGTCAATGAGCAGTTCTTC.

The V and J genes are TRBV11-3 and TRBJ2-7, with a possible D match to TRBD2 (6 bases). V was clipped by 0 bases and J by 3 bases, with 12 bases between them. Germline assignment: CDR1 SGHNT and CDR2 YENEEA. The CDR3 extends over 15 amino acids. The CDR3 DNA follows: TGTGCCAGCAGCTTAGATCCGGGAGAGGGCTACGAGCAGTACTTC. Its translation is CASSLDPGEGYEQYF.

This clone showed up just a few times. The DNA for the CDR3 is TGCGCCAGCAGCCAAGATCAGGCAGGGGGCACTGAAGCTTTCTTT. This translates into CASSQDQAGGTEAFF. The chain recombines TRBV4-3 with TRBJ1-1; 7 nucleotides match TRBD1. CDR3 size: 15 residues. V was pared by 0 bases and J by 4 bases, with 5 bases of the junction left unmatched. From germline, CDR1 is LGHNA and CDR2 YSLEER.

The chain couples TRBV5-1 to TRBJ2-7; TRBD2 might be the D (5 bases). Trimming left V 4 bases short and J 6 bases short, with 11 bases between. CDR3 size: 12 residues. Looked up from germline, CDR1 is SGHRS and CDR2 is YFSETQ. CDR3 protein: CASSPTSGEQYF. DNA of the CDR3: TGCGCCAGCAGCCCCACGAGCGGCGAGCAGTACTTC.

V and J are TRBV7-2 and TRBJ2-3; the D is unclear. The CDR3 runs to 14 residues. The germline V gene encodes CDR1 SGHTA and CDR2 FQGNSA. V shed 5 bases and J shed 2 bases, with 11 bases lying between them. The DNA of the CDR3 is TGTGCCAGCAGCCCGGCACAGACCACAGATACGCAGTATTTT. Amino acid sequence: CASSPAQTTDTQYF.

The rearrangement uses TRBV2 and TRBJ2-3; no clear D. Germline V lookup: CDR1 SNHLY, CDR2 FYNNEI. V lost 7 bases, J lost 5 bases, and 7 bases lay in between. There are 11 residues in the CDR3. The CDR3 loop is CASNRRDTQYF. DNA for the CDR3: TGTGCCAGCAATCGCAGAGATACGCAGTATTTT.

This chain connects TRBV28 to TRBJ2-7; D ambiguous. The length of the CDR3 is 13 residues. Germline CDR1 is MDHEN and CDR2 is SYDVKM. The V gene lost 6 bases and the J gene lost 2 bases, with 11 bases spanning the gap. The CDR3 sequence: CASSLPPPYEQYF. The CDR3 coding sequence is TGTGCCAGCAGCCTACCCCCGCCCTACGAGCAGTACTTC.

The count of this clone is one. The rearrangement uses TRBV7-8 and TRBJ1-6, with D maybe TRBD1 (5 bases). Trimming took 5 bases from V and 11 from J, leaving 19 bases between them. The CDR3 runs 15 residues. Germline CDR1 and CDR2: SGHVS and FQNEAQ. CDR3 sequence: CASSLTQGGGPPLHF. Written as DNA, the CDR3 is TGTGCCAGCAGCCTCACCCAGGGTGGAGGGCCACCCCTCCACTTT.

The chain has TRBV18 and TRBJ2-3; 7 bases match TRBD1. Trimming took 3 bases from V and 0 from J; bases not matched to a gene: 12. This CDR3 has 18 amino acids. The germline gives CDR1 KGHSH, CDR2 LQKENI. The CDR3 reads CASSPTDRIKPSTDTQYF. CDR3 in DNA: TGTGCCAGCTCACCCACGGACAGGATTAAGCCTAGCACAGATACGCAGTATTTT.

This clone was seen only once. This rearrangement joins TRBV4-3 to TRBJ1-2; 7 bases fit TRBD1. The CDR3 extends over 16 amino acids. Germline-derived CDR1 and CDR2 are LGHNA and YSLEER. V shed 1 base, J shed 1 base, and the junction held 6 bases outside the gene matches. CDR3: CASSQAQQGVNYGYTF. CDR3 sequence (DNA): TGCGCCAGCAGCCAAGCACAGCAGGGGGTTAACTATGGCTACACCTTC.

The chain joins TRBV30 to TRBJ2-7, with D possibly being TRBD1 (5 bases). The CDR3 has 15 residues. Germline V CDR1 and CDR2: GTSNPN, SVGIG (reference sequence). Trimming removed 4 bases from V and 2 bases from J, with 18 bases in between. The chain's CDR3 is CAWKQGLQGTYEQYF. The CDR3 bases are TGTGCCTGGAAGCAAGGCCTCCAGGGAACCTACGAGCAGTACTTC.

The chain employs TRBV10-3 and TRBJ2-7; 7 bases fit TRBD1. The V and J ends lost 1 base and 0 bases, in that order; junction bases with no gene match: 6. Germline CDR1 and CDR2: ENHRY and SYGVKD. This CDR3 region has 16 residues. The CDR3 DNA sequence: TGTGCCATCAGTGAGTTGGGGACAGAATACTCCTACGAGCAGTACTTC. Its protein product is CAISELGTEYSYEQYF.

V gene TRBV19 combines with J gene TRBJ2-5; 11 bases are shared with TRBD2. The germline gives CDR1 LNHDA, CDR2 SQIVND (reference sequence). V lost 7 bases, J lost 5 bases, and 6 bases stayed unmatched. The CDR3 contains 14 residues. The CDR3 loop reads CASKVAGGRETQYF. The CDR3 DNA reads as TGTGCCAGTAAAGTAGCGGGGGGGAGGGAGACCCAGTACTTC. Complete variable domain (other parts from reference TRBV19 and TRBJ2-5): DGGITQSPKYLFRKEGQNVTLSCEQNLNHDAMYWYRQDPGQGLRLIYYSQIVNDFQKGDIAEGYSVSREKKESFPLTVTSAQKNPTAFYLCASKVAGGRETQYFGPGTRLLVL.

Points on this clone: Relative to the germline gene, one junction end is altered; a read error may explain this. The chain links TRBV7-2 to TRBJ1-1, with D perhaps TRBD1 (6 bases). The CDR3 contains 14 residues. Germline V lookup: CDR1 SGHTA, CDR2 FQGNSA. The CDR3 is CAGSEGVPNTEAFF. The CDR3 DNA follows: TGTGCCGGCAGCGAGGGGGTCCCGAACACTGAAGCTTTCTTT.

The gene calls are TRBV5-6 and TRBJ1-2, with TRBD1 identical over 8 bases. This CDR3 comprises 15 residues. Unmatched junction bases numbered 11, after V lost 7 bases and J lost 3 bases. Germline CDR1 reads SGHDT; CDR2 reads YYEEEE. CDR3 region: CASGQGAGRDYGYTF. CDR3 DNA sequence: TGTGCCAGCGGGCAGGGGGCTGGGAGAGACTATGGCTACACCTTC.

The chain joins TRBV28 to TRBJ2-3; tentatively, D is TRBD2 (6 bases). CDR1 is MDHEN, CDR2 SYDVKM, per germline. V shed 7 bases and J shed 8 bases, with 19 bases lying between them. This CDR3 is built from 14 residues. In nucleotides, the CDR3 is TGTGCCAGCAAAGTGGGACTGTCCGTTGGTACGCAGTATTTT. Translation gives CASKVGLSVGTQYF.

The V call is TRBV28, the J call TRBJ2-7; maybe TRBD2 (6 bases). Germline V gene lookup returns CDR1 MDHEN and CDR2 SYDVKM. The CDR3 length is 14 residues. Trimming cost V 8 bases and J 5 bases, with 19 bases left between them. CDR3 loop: CASGKGLARDEQYF. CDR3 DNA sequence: TGTGCCAGCGGGAAAGGGCTAGCGCGGGACGAGCAGTACTTC.

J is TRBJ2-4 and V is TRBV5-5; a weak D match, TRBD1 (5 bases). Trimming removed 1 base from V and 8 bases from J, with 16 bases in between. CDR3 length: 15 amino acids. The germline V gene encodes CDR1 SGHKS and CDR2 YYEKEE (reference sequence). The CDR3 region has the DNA TGTGCCAGCAGCTTGACACAGGTCATTTGGGACATTCAGTACTTC. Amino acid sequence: CASSLTQVIWDIQYF.

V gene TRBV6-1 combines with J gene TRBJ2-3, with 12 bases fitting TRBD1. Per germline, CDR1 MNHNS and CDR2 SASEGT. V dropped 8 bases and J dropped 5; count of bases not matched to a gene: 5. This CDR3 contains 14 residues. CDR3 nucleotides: TGTGCCAGCGGGGGGACAGGGGGCGAAGATACGCAGTATTTT. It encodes CASGGTGGEDTQYF.

CDR3 in DNA: TGCGCCAGCAGCCTTGGGACAGGGAGTAGACAGCCCCAGCATTTT. It encodes CASSLGTGSRQPQHF. This chain connects TRBV4-3 to TRBJ1-5, with TRBD1 matching over 9 bases. V shed 4 bases and J 7 bases; nucleotides not matched to a gene: 8. The germline gives CDR1 LGHNA, CDR2 YSLEER. This CDR3 has 15 residues.

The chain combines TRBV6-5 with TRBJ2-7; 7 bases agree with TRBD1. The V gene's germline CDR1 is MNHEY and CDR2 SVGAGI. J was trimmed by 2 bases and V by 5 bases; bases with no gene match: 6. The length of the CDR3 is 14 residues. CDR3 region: CASSDRDRAYEQYF. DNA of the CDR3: TGTGCCAGCAGTGACAGGGACAGAGCCTACGAGCAGTACTTC.

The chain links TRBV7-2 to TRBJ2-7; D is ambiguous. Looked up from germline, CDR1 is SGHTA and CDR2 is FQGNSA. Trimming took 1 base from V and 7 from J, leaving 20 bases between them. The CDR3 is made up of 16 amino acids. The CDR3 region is CASSLVASGGGGEQYF. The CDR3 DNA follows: TGTGCCAGCAGCTTAGTGGCCTCGGGTGGCGGTGGGGAGCAGTACTTC.